Below are 31 T cell receptor beta chains sequenced from a single sample in a study of cytomegalovirus exposure and HLA in healthy donors. PCR was performed using 60 Vbeta and 13 Jbeta primers. TCRdb keeps only in-frame clones here, not all; method: immunoSEQ multiplex PCR. The table records approximately 120,000 clones, around 80% of them present only once. The sample consisted of PBMCs. These receptors came from a man in his thirties or forties in good health and CMV-seropositive.

The CDR3 DNA reads as TGTGCCAGCTCACCACCTTACAGCAGAGACCTTGAAGCTTTCTTT. Translated, it gives CASSPPYSRDLEAFF. The J gene is TRBJ1-1, the V gene TRBV18, with no clear D. In germline, CDR1 is KGHSH, CDR2 LQKENI. V lost 0 bases and J lost 7, with 15 bases in between. There are 15 residues in the CDR3.

This chain uses TRBV11-2 with TRBJ2-7, with TRBD1 matching over 9 bases. The V gene end was trimmed by 6 bases and the J gene end by 1 base; junction bases not matched to a gene: 7. There are 15 residues in the CDR3. The germline gives CDR1 SGHAT, CDR2 FQNNGV. CDR3 nucleotides: TGTGCCAGCAGAGCCGGGACAGGGAATTCCTACGAGCAGTACTTC. Its protein product is CASRAGTGNSYEQYF.

The chain combines TRBV29-1 with TRBJ1-1, with 7 nucleotides matching TRBD1. In germline, CDR1 is SQVTM, CDR2 ANQGSEA. Losses at the gene ends were 5 bases for V and 0 bases for J; bases not matched to a gene: 6. The CDR3 is 14 amino acids. CDR3 sequence: CSVPGQPMNTEAFF. CDR3 nucleotides: TGCAGCGTTCCGGGACAGCCCATGAACACTGAAGCTTTCTTT.

The CDR3 coding sequence is TGTGCCAGCAGCCAAGATCCCAGGGACTCTAATGAAAAACTGTTTTTT. As protein: CASSQDPRDSNEKLFF. The rearrangement joins TRBV4-2 to TRBJ1-4; D possibly corresponds to TRBD1 (5 bases). This CDR3 comprises 16 residues. The ends were cut back, 0 bases at V and 3 bases at J, with 11 bases in the middle. Germline assignment: CDR1 LGHNA and CDR2 YNFKEQ.

The chain has TRBV5-1 and TRBJ2-3; 7 positions agree with TRBD1. From germline, CDR1 is SGHRS and CDR2 YFSETQ. The length of the CDR3 is 17 residues. V shed 0 bases, J shed 0 bases, and the junction held 7 bases outside the gene matches. The CDR3 bases are TGCGCCAGCAGCTTGGCCCGGGACAGCCCTAGCACAGATACGCAGTATTTT. It translates to CASSLARDSPSTDTQYF.

V and J are TRBV19 and TRBJ2-7; 7 bases are shared with TRBD2. V shed 3 bases, J shed 2 bases, and the junction held 10 bases outside the gene matches. The CDR3 is 16 amino acids. CDR1 is LNHDA, CDR2 SQIVND, per germline (reference sequence). The CDR3, as DNA: TGTGCCAGTAGTATTGGGAGGGCAACCGGGACCTACGAGCAGTACTTC. Translating gives CASSIGRATGTYEQYF.

This rearrangement joins TRBV30 to TRBJ1-1; D is ambiguous. CDR1 and CDR2 from the germline V gene are GTSNPN and SVGIG (reference sequence). Trimming stripped 3 bases from V and 3 bases from J, with 14 bases between. This CDR3 comprises 14 residues. The CDR3 DNA reads as TGTGCCTGGAGCGCACGCCCCGGGGACACTGAAGCTTTCTTT. Translation gives CAWSARPGDTEAFF.

The chain joins TRBV27 to TRBJ1-1; 7 bases match TRBD1. This CDR3 comprises 17 residues. V trimming: 4 bases; J trimming: 5 bases; junction bases outside the gene matches: 16. CDR1 is MNHEY and CDR2 is SMNVEV in the germline V gene (reference sequence). DNA of the CDR3: TGTGCCAGCAGTTGGGAGACAGGGCCGAGGTCGAGGACTGAAGCTTTCTTT. Translating it yields CASSWETGPRSRTEAFF.

This clone showed up just once. This chain links TRBV28 with TRBJ2-7, with TRBD1 identical over 9 bases. V was clipped by 10 bases and J by 7 bases; unmatched bases: 8. This CDR3 has 12 amino acids. Germline CDR1 reads MDHEN; CDR2 reads SYDVKM. This CDR3 reads CATRQGVWEQYF. CDR3 bases: TGTGCCACTAGACAGGGGGTGTGGGAGCAGTACTTC.

V usage is TRBV11-2 and J usage is TRBJ2-1, with D perhaps matching TRBD2 (6 bases). The CDR3 has 15 amino acids. V lost 1 base, J lost 9 bases, and 16 bases lay in between. Germline lookup yields CDR1 SGHAT and CDR2 FQNNGV. The CDR3 loop is CASSLVAGKTGEQFF. CDR3 coding DNA: TGTGCCAGCAGCTTAGTCGCGGGAAAGACGGGTGAGCAGTTCTTC.

V usage is TRBV4-1 and J usage is TRBJ2-5, with D maybe TRBD2 (5 bases). The germline V and J ends were trimmed by 3 bases and 7 bases, with 27 bases remaining between them. The length of the CDR3 is 18 residues. Germline values: CDR1 MGHRA, CDR2 YSYEKL. This chain's CDR3 is CASSQSPVAAGDLGTQYF. CDR3 nucleotides: TGCGCCAGCAGCCAGTCTCCGGTCGCCGCCGGGGATCTGGGGACCCAGTACTTC.

V is TRBV25-1 and J is TRBJ2-1; D may be TRBD2 (6 bases). This CDR3 region has 16 residues. The germline V gene encodes CDR1 MGHDK and CDR2 SYGVNS. V gave up 1 base and J gave up 7 bases, with 17 bases separating them. The CDR3 nucleotides are TGTGCCAGCAGTGAATTAGCGGCAGGTTACAAAAATGAGCAGTTCTTC. It is translated as CASSELAAGYKNEQFF.

The V call is TRBV2, the J call TRBJ2-3; 11 bases are shared with TRBD2. The CDR3 has 15 residues. J gave up 2 bases and V 3 bases, and 1 base lay outside the gene matches. CDR1 and CDR2 from the germline V gene are SNHLY and FYNNEI. CDR3 amino acids: CASSETSGTTDTQYF. The CDR3 DNA is TGTGCCAGCAGTGAGACTAGCGGGACCACAGATACGCAGTATTTT. Together with reference TRBV2 and TRBJ2-3, the CDR3 gives the full variable domain: EPEVTQTPSHQVTQMGQEVILRCVPISNHLYFYWYRQILGQKVEFLVSFYNNEISEKSEIFDDQFSVERPDGSNFTLKIRSTKLEDSAMYFCASSETSGTTDTQYFGPGTRLTVL.

The gene calls are TRBV7-2 and TRBJ1-5; D gene uncertain. V lost 2 bases, J lost 4 bases, and 15 bases lay in between. Germline V gives CDR1 SGHTA, CDR2 FQGNSA. The CDR3 covers 16 residues. The CDR3 nucleotides are TGTGCCAGCAGCTTATTCCCCCGGGGAAGGAATCAGCCCCAGCATTTT. This gives the protein CASSLFPRGRNQPQHF.

V and J are TRBV5-1 and TRBJ2-2, with 8 bases aligning to TRBD1. CDR3 length: 14 residues. From germline, CDR1 is SGHRS and CDR2 YFSETQ. The ends lost 7 bases at V and 4 bases at J; junction bases unmatched: 6. This CDR3 is CASRTGSATGELFF. The CDR3 region has the DNA TGCGCCAGCCGGACAGGGAGTGCCACCGGGGAGCTGTTTTTT.

The chain employs TRBV9 and TRBJ1-2, with 9 bases fitting TRBD1. The CDR3 totals 15 residues. Germline V gives CDR1 SGDLS, CDR2 YYNGEE. With 2 bases clipped from V and 3 bases from J, the junction kept 5 bases outside the gene matches. The CDR3 region has the DNA TGTGCCAGCAGCGTCGGGACAGGGTATCACTATGGCTACACCTTC. It is translated as CASSVGTGYHYGYTF.

CDR3 residues: CASSQYSGTGVSEKLFF. In DNA form, the CDR3 reads TGTGCCAGCAGTCAGTACTCCGGGACAGGAGTGAGTGAAAAACTGTTTTTT. The chain couples TRBV27 to TRBJ1-4; 8 bases are shared with TRBD1. There are 17 residues in the CDR3. Looked up from germline, CDR1 is MNHEY and CDR2 is SMNVEV (reference sequence). Losses at the gene ends were 5 bases for V and 7 bases for J; bases not matched to a gene: 15.

V gene TRBV28 combines with J gene TRBJ2-5, with D perhaps matching TRBD1 (5 bases). Trimming removed 4 bases at V and 5 bases at J, with 17 bases between. Germline lookup yields CDR1 MDHEN and CDR2 SYDVKM. The CDR3 is made up of 15 amino acids. As DNA, the CDR3 is TGTGCCAGCAGTTCAGACCAGGGATATTTGGAGACCCAGTACTTC. Protein product: CASSSDQGYLETQYF.

V and J are TRBV27 and TRBJ2-7; TRBD1 aligns across 7 bases. The CDR3 extends over 15 amino acids. Germline assignment: CDR1 MNHEY and CDR2 SMNVEV (reference sequence). V lost 5 bases and J lost 3; bases outside the gene matches: 10. CDR3 nucleotides: TGTGCCAGCAGTCTCTCCCAAAACAGGGGCTACGAGCAGTACTTC. Residues: CASSLSQNRGYEQYF.

At least ten counts were recorded for this clone. The CDR3 region is CASSEMGLEQYF. CDR3 coding DNA: TGTGCCAGCAGTGAAATGGGACTGGAGCAGTACTTC. The chain uses TRBV6-1 and TRBJ2-7, with D perhaps TRBD2 (6 bases). CDR1 is MNHNS and CDR2 is SASEGT in the germline V gene. The CDR3 loop spans 12 amino acids. With 2 bases removed from V and 7 bases from J, the gap between germline ends came to 9 bases.

The table lists this clone with a few counts. The V call is TRBV25-1, the J call TRBJ2-7; 7 bases map to TRBD1. Trimming removed 3 bases from V and 7 bases from J; junction bases left unmatched: 9. The CDR3 has 14 amino acids. CDR1 and CDR2 from the germline V gene are MGHDK and SYGVNS. CDR3 residues: CASSDTDRVEEQYF. CDR3 DNA: TGTGCCAGCAGTGATACCGACAGGGTGGAAGAGCAGTACTTC.

This chain connects TRBV30 to TRBJ1-2; D possibly corresponds to TRBD1 (5 bases). V was shortened by 2 bases and J by 6 bases, with 13 bases between the two germline ends. The germline V gene encodes CDR1 GTSNPN and CDR2 SVGIG (reference sequence). The CDR3 extends over 13 amino acids. In DNA, the CDR3 is TGTGCCTGGAGTTCGGGCAGGGTGGATGGCTACACCTTC. This sequence encodes CAWSSGRVDGYTF.

This chain links TRBV13 with TRBJ2-1, with unresolved D. V lost 0 bases to trimming and J lost 0 bases, with 6 bases between them. CDR1 is PRHDT, CDR2 FYEKMQ, per germline (reference sequence). The CDR3 runs 15 residues. This CDR3 is CASSLGSFSYNEQFF. In DNA, the CDR3 is TGTGCCAGCAGCTTAGGCTCCTTCTCCTACAATGAGCAGTTCTTC.

The rearrangement links TRBV11-3 to TRBJ2-1; D is ambiguous. The CDR3 is 15 amino acids. Germline values: CDR1 SGHNT, CDR2 YENEEA. The V gene lost 2 bases and the J gene lost 2 bases, with 10 bases spanning the gap. The CDR3 spells CASSLTVPPYNEQFF. In DNA, the CDR3 is TGTGCCAGCAGCTTAACGGTGCCCCCCTACAATGAGCAGTTCTTC.

Points on this clone: Other DNA sequences in this specimen translate into the identical CDR3. The chain uses TRBV5-1 and TRBJ2-1; TRBD2 aligns across 8 bases. Germline V lookup: CDR1 SGHRS, CDR2 YFSETQ. V shed 0 bases and J 4 bases; nucleotides not matched to a gene: 3. This CDR3 has 15 residues. CDR3 in amino acids: CASSLAGTSYNEQFF. The CDR3 DNA reads TGCGCCAGCAGCTTGGCCGGGACTAGTTACAATGAGCAGTTCTTC.

The chain carries TRBV15 and TRBJ2-7, with TRBD1 matching 10 bases. Per germline, CDR1 LNHNV and CDR2 YYDKDF (reference sequence). The V and J ends lost 5 bases and 3 bases, in that order; junction bases with no gene match: 10. CDR3 size: 16 residues. The CDR3 bases are TGTGCCACCAGCGGGACCGGGACAGGGGATTACTACGAGCAGTACTTC. Its protein product is CATSGTGTGDYYEQYF.

Worth noting for this clone: Different DNA sequences within this sample yield the same CDR3. The V and J genes are TRBV19 and TRBJ2-7; D not certain. CDR1 LNHDA and CDR2 SQIVND come from the germline V gene (reference sequence). This CDR3 spans 13 amino acids. V lost 3 bases and J lost 2, with 8 bases in between. The CDR3 is CASSIGTAYEQYF. The DNA of the CDR3 is TGTGCCAGTAGTATTGGAACAGCCTACGAGCAGTACTTC. Full variable domain (remainder filled in from reference TRBV19 and TRBJ2-7): DGGITQSPKYLFRKEGQNVTLSCEQNLNHDAMYWYRQDPGQGLRLIYYSQIVNDFQKGDIAEGYSVSREKKESFPLTVTSAQKNPTAFYLCASSIGTAYEQYFGPGTRLTVT.

The rearrangement uses TRBV13 and TRBJ1-2, with D unresolved. CDR3 length equals 14 residues. Between the trimmed V and J ends, which lost 2 bases and 4 bases, there was a span of 11 bases. CDR1 PRHDT and CDR2 FYEKMQ come from the germline V gene (reference sequence). The CDR3 region has the DNA TGTGCCAGCAGCTTAAAGTACAGTCTCTATGGCTACACCTTC. This translates into CASSLKYSLYGYTF. The full variable domain, with the rest looked up from reference TRBV13 and TRBJ1-2, is AAGVIQSPRHLIKEKRETATLKCYPIPRHDTVYWYQQGPGQDPQFLISFYEKMQSDKGSIPDRFSAQQFSDYHSELNMSSLELGDSALYFCASSLKYSLYGYTFGSGTRLTVV.

The sample holds a few counts of this clone. This likely reflects a read error, since a far larger clone is one base away. Other nucleotide sequences from this sample produce the same CDR3. The V call is TRBV7-8, the J call TRBJ1-2, with TRBD1 matching 11 bases. The trim removed 5 bases at V and 8 bases at J, leaving 4 bases unmatched. The germline gives CDR1 SGHVS, CDR2 FQNEAQ. This CDR3 is 13 amino acids long. The CDR3 loop is CASSGQGAKGYTF. The CDR3 region has the DNA TGTGCCAGCAGCGGACAGGGGGCGAAGGGCTACACCTTC.

V and J are TRBV18 and TRBJ1-2; D not resolved. The V gene lost 5 bases and the J gene lost 7 bases, with 20 bases spanning the gap. CDR3 length: 15 residues. CDR1 is KGHSH, CDR2 LQKENI, per germline. CDR3 loop: CASSKSERSQSGYTF. The CDR3 DNA sequence: TGTGCCAGCTCAAAGTCGGAAAGGAGTCAAAGTGGCTACACCTTC.

This clone occurred a few times. The rearrangement uses TRBV6-1 and TRBJ2-3, with 8 bases identical to TRBD1. The CDR3 length is 16 residues. Germline CDR1 MNHNS, CDR2 SASEGT. The J segment lost 1 base and the V segment lost 2 bases, leaving 5 bases of the junction unmatched. CDR3 DNA sequence: TGTGCCAGCAGTGAACAAACAGGGGGTGGCACAGATACGCAGTATTTT. Its protein is CASSEQTGGGTDTQYF.